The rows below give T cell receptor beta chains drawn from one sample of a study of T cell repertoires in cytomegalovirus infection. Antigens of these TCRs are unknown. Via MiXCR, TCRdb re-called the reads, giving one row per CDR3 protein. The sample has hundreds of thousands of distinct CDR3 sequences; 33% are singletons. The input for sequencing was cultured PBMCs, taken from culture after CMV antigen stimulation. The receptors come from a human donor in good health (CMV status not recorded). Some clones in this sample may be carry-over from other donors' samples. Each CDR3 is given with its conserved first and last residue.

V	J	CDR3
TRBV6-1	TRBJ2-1	CASKPGQGAFDEQFF
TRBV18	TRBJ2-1	CASSPPGLAGSVNEQFF
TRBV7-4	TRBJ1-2	CASSLEEFYTF
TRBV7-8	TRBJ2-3	CASSSPLGDTQYF
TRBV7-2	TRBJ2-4	CASSLGPAKNIQYF
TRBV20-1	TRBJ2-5	CIGEDSGGETQYF
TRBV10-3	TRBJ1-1	CAIRGTGGHTEAFF
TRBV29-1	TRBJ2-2	CSVSGYTGELFF
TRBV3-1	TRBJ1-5	CASSQGRGSNQPQHF
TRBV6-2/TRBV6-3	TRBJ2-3	CASTPTAGSTDTQYF
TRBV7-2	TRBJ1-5	CASSASGYRNQPQHF
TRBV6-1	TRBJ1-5	CASSEWGGQPQHF
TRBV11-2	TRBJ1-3	CASSLDSTIYF
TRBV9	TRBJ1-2	CASSPRRDSYGYTF
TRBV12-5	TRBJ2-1	CASGQGSFNEQFF
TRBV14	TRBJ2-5	CASSQGQGGTQYF
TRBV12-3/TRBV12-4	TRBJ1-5	CASSKLWGGQPQHF
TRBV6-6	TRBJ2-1	CASRRGASYNEQFF
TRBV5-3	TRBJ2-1	CASSKTSGRISDEQFF
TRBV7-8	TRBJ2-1	CASRAPGTVYNEQFF
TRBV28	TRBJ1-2	CASTLRGAYGYTF
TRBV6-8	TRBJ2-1	CASSQPGTYEQFF
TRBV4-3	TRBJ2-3	CASSSQVLLDTQYF
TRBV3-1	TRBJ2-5	CASSPGSGGIEETQYF
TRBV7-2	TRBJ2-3	CASSTRADTQYF
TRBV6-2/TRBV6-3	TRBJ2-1	CASSTLLAGSYNEQFF
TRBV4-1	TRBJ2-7	CASSQDGAGGPKNEQYF
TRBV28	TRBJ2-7	CASSVPVGSGTHGDF
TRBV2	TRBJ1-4	CASSRGQDGLEKLFF
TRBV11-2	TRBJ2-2	CASSQAEELFF
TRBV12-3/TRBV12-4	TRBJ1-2	CASRIGDYGYTF
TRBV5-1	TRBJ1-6	CASSLGVGQGNSPLHF
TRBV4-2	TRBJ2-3	CASSQDRRGGLSPPDTQYF
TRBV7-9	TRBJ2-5	CASESLGGETQYF
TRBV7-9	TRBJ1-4	CASSYPGLNEKLFF
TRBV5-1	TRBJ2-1	CASALTSSYNEQFF
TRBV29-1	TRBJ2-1	CSVLSSLAGGNEQFF
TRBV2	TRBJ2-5	CASSELHQETQYF
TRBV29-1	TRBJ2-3	CSVGQALGDTQYF
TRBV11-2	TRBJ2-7	CASSLDLGVSYEQYF
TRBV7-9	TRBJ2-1	CASSLAWTPSYNEQFF
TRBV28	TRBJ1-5	CASSFLGTPSEQPQHF
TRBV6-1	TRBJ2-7	CASEVGYEQYF
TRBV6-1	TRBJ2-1	CASSRGLDNEQFF
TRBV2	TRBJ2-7	CASSPTIGQGYEQYF
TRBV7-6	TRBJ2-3	CASSSLTSGGATDTQYF
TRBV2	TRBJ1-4	CASSADRIEDEKLFF